This T cell receptor beta chain was identified in a study of blood T cell repertoires in COVID-19. In the study overall: The samples span acute and convalescent COVID-19 from the United States, Italy and Spain.

Measured with immunoSEQ multiplex PCR; TCRdb has only the in-frame clones, and not every one. There are about 26,000 clones in the sample; roughly 84% occur only once, and 25% to 35% lies in the top ten. With V trimmed by 5 bases and J by 7 bases, 11 bases remained unmatched. The CDR3 has 14 residues. The germline gives CDR1 SGHAT, CDR2 FQNNGV. The origin of this receptor is a human donor in a cohort sampled during active COVID-19. V usage is TRBV11-2 and J usage is TRBJ2-7; TRBD1 aligns across 7 bases. Sequenced material: peripheral blood. This CDR3 is CASSPDRSPVEQYF. The DNA for the CDR3 is TGTGCCAGCAGCCCGGACAGGAGCCCTGTAGAGCAGTACTTC.